These 32 T cell receptor beta chains came from one sample sequenced in a study of blood T cell repertoires in COVID-19. TCRdb's copy holds only in-frame clones and misses some; the assay was immunoSEQ multiplex PCR. Here the sample spans about 64,000 clones, about 81% being singletons. Sequencing was performed on peripheral blood. The origin of the receptors is a human donor in a cohort sampled during active COVID-19.

Of note for this clone: It is unclear where the CDR3 begins or ends on the DNA, so no DNA is shown, and the CDR3 is as TCRdb lists it. The V gene is TRBV28, the J gene TRBJ2-5; the table's D call, TRBD2, was not checked against the DNA. The CDR3 contains 14 residues when both ends are counted. The germline V gene has CDR1 MDHEN and CDR2 SYDVKM. The CDR3 sequence is CASSLSGFLETQYF.

The V gene is TRBV6-2 or TRBV6-3, the J gene TRBJ2-7; TRBD2 might be the D (6 bases). Trimming removed 5 bases at V and 4 bases at J, with 12 bases between. Germline CDR1 reads MNHEY; CDR2 reads SVGEGT. The CDR3 totals 13 residues. For the CDR3, the DNA is TGTGCCAGCAGTAGCTGGAGGGGTTACGAGCAGTACGTC. It codes for CASSSWRGYEQYV.

The V call is TRBV19, the J call TRBJ2-1; TRBD1 matches 11 bases. CDR3 length: 16 amino acids. CDR1 and CDR2 (germline): LNHDA, SQIVND (reference sequence). Unmatched junction bases numbered 3, after V lost 3 bases and J lost 2 bases. CDR3: CASSMMGQGAYNEQFF. The CDR3 DNA reads TGTGCCAGTAGTATGATGGGACAGGGGGCCTACAATGAGCAGTTCTTC.

This clone showed up just once. The chain uses TRBV18 and TRBJ2-1, with 9 bases that match TRBD1. The CDR3 is 15 residues long. Germline V gene sequence: CDR1 KGHSH, CDR2 LQKENI. Germline trimming cut 6 bases from V and 4 bases from J; bases unmatched to any gene: 7. CDR3 nucleotides: TGTGCCAGCTCTTCCGGGACAGGGTTTTACAATGAGCAGTTCTTC. Amino acids: CASSSGTGFYNEQFF.

This clone was seen only a few times. The V and J genes are TRBV19 and TRBJ1-5; D unclear. CDR1 is LNHDA and CDR2 is SQIVND in the germline V gene (reference sequence). V lost 4 bases, J lost 7 bases, and 14 bases lay in between. The CDR3 contains 14 residues. CDR3 protein: CASSTQGRGQPQHF. The CDR3 region has the DNA TGTGCCAGTAGTACCCAAGGGCGAGGGCAGCCCCAGCATTTT.

This chain links TRBV28 with TRBJ2-5, with D unclear. The CDR3 contains 11 residues. V was clipped by 5 bases and J by 5 bases, with 6 bases between them. CDR1 is MDHEN, CDR2 SYDVKM, per germline. The CDR3 protein is CASSDFETQYF. The CDR3 DNA is TGTGCCAGCAGTGACTTTGAGACCCAGTACTTC. Full variable domain (rest looked up from reference TRBV28 and TRBJ2-5): DVKVTQSSRYLVKRTGEKVFLECVQDMDHENMFWYRQDPGLGLRLIYFSYDVKMKEKGDIPEGYSVSREKKERFSLILESASTNQTSMYLCASSDFETQYFGPGTRLLVL.

This clone was counted only a few times. The CDR3 DNA follows: TGCGCCAGCAGACAGGACACTTCCTCCTACGAGCAGTACGTC. This codes for CASRQDTSSYEQYV. The V and J genes are TRBV5-1 and TRBJ2-7; the D gene is possibly TRBD1 (5 bases). The germline CDR1 and CDR2 sequences are SGHRS and YFSETQ. The V gene lost 5 bases and the J gene lost 0 bases, with 12 bases spanning the gap. The CDR3 contains 14 residues.

The rearrangement links TRBV11-2 to TRBJ1-1; D is ambiguous. CDR1 is SGHAT and CDR2 is FQNNGV in the germline V gene. This CDR3 is 14 amino acids long. The V and J ends lost 1 base and 4 bases respectively, with 10 bases between them. The CDR3 nucleotides read TGTGCCAGCAGCTTAGCCGGGGTTTTCACTGAAGCTTTCTTT. This sequence encodes CASSLAGVFTEAFF.

The V and J genes are TRBV2 and TRBJ2-5; 8 nucleotides agree with TRBD1. In germline, CDR1 is SNHLY, CDR2 FYNNEI. The CDR3 loop spans 14 amino acids. The J segment lost 5 bases and the V segment lost 7 bases, leaving 9 bases of the junction unmatched. This CDR3 is CASMRGQDRETQYF. As DNA, the CDR3 is TGTGCCAGCATGAGGGGACAGGATAGGGAGACCCAGTACTTC.

This clone has only a few counts. This chain links TRBV6-2 or TRBV6-3 with TRBJ2-7; D is undetermined. CDR3 length: 13 amino acids. Per the germline V gene, CDR1 is MNHEY and CDR2 is SVGEGT. Trimming shortened V by 0 bases and J by 7 bases, and 10 bases separated the two germline ends. The CDR3 spells CASSYSPTREQYV. The CDR3 coding sequence is TGTGCCAGCAGTTACTCCCCCACGCGGGAGCAGTACGTC.

This clone was recorded once. The chain has TRBV4-1 and TRBJ2-5; TRBD2 aligns across 10 bases. Germline values: CDR1 MGHRA, CDR2 YSYEKL. CDR3 length equals 16 residues. V lost 0 bases and J lost 4; bases outside the gene matches: 5. CDR3 sequence (DNA): TGCGCCAGCAGCCAAGAGGGAGCGGGGGGGGGAGAGACCCAGTACTTC. It yields the protein CASSQEGAGGGETQYF.

The genes are TRBV19 and TRBJ1-4, with D hard to call. CDR3 length: 16 amino acids. Germline CDR1 is LNHDA and CDR2 is SQIVND (reference sequence). V lost 1 base and J 0 bases, leaving 9 bases between the germline ends. DNA for the CDR3: TGTGCCAGTAGTATAGCCACAGACGCAACTAATGAAAAACTGTTTTTT. The encoded protein is CASSIATDATNEKLFF. Combining the CDR3 with reference TRBV19 and TRBJ1-4 gives the whole variable domain DGGITQSPKYLFRKEGQNVTLSCEQNLNHDAMYWYRQDPGQGLRLIYYSQIVNDFQKGDIAEGYSVSREKKESFPLTVTSAQKNPTAFYLCASSIATDATNEKLFFGSGTQLSVL.

J is TRBJ1-6 and V is TRBV27, with D possibly matching TRBD1 (6 bases). Trimming removed 3 bases at V and 6 bases at J, with 21 bases between. The CDR3 is 18 amino acids. Looked up from germline, CDR1 is MNHEY and CDR2 is SMNVEV (reference sequence). The CDR3 DNA reads TGTGCCAGCAGTTTGAGGGGGGGTCCCACCGGGGGTAATTCACCCCTCCACTTT. Protein: CASSLRGGPTGGNSPLHF.

This sequence joins TRBV7-9 and TRBJ1-2; TRBD1 might be the D (5 bases). CDR3 length: 13 amino acids. Trimming pared 5 bases from V and 5 bases from J, leaving 12 bases between. The germline V gene has CDR1 SEHNR and CDR2 FQNEAQ (reference sequence). The CDR3 coding sequence is TGTGCCAGCAGCCCACAGGTGTTGTATGGCTACACCTTC. It specifies CASSPQVLYGYTF.

J is TRBJ1-1 and V is TRBV10-1, with a weak D call TRBD1 (5 bases). The ends were cut back, 6 bases at V and 3 bases at J, with 14 bases in the middle. CDR3 length: 14 residues. Germline V gives CDR1 WNHNN, CDR2 SYGVQD (reference sequence). The CDR3, as DNA: TGCGCCAGCAGAGGTGGACATACAGACACTGAAGCTTTCTTT. The encoded protein is CASRGGHTDTEAFF.

The chain couples TRBV6-5 to TRBJ2-5; D remains ambiguous. Germline CDR1 MNHEY, CDR2 SVGAGI. V lost 6 bases to trimming and J lost 7 bases, with 9 bases between them. The CDR3 has 11 residues. The CDR3 bases are TGTGCCAGCAGCTCCCAGATGACCCAGTACTTC. This sequence encodes CASSSQMTQYF.

The chain joins TRBV15 to TRBJ2-3; possible D gene TRBD1, 6 bases. The germline gives CDR1 LNHNV, CDR2 YYDKDF (reference sequence). The CDR3 contains 14 residues. The V and J ends lost 2 bases and 2 bases respectively, with 8 bases between them. The CDR3: CATSRNRDTDTQYF. Written as DNA, the CDR3 is TGTGCCACCAGCAGAAACAGGGACACAGATACGCAGTATTTT.

This CDR3 reads CASKNRQGRSYEQYV. Written as DNA, the CDR3 is TGTGCCAGCAAAAACCGACAGGGGAGATCCTACGAGCAGTACGTC. The chain recombines TRBV27 with TRBJ2-7; 8 bases agree with TRBD1. In germline, CDR1 is MNHEY, CDR2 SMNVEV (reference sequence). The length of the CDR3 is 15 residues. Unmatched junction bases numbered 9, after V lost 7 bases and J lost 1 base.

The chain links TRBV7-2 to TRBJ1-2; D may be TRBD1 (5 bases). V was trimmed by 2 bases and J by 7 bases, leaving 17 bases between them. This CDR3 has 15 residues. Germline-derived CDR1 and CDR2 are SGHTA and FQGNSA. CDR3 protein: CASSLSSGGRGGYTF. CDR3 sequence (DNA): TGTGCCAGCAGCTTAAGTTCCGGGGGTCGGGGTGGCTACACCTTC.

This clone has just one count. The CDR3 bases are TGCGCCAGCAGCTCGCAGACAAGAACTAATGAAAAACTGTTTTTT. Translated: CASSSQTRTNEKLFF. V is TRBV5-1 and J is TRBJ1-4; D ambiguous. This CDR3 contains 15 residues. Trimming cost V 3 bases and J 1 base, with 10 bases left between them. Looked up from germline, CDR1 is SGHRS and CDR2 is YFSETQ.

The gene calls are TRBV7-9 and TRBJ2-3; TRBD2 matches 9 bases. The CDR3 covers 15 residues. Germline lookup yields CDR1 SEHNR and CDR2 FQNEAQ (reference sequence). J gave up 4 bases and V 3 bases, and 5 bases lay outside the gene matches. CDR3 in amino acids: CASSFGGGGPDTQYF. The DNA for the CDR3 is TGTGCCAGCAGCTTCGGCGGGGGGGGCCCAGATACGCAGTATTTT.

The chain recombines TRBV30 with TRBJ1-5; TRBD1 might be the D (5 bases). Germline CDR1 GTSNPN, CDR2 SVGIG (reference sequence). The CDR3 is made up of 13 amino acids. Trimming left V 2 bases short and J 7 bases short, with 12 bases between. CDR3 region: CAWSYGTVQPQHF. In nucleotides, the CDR3 is TGTGCCTGGAGTTATGGGACTGTACAGCCCCAGCATTTT.

The V call is TRBV29-1, the J call TRBJ1-2, with TRBD1 identical over 7 bases. The CDR3 totals 14 residues. V shed 1 base, J shed 5 bases, and the junction held 7 bases outside the gene matches. From germline, CDR1 is SQVTM and CDR2 ANQGSEA. The CDR3 sequence is CSVEVRGPEYGYTF. The CDR3 region has the DNA TGCAGCGTTGAAGTAAGGGGGCCGGAGTATGGCTACACCTTC.

The genes are TRBV5-1 and TRBJ1-2; weak D call: TRBD1 (5 bases). V was clipped by 1 base and J by 8 bases, with 12 bases between them. Germline assignment: CDR1 SGHRS and CDR2 YFSETQ. The CDR3 runs 13 residues. The CDR3: CASSLSGPGGYTF. In DNA form, the CDR3 reads TGCGCCAGCAGCTTGTCCGGGCCAGGGGGCTACACCTTC. The whole variable domain, remainder taken from reference TRBV5-1 and TRBJ1-2, is KAGVTQTPRYLIKTRGQQVTLSCSPISGHRSVSWYQQTPGQGLQFLFEYFSETQRNKGNFPGRFSGRQFSNSRSEMNVSTLELGDSALYLCASSLSGPGGYTFGSGTRLTVV.

This clone was observed a single time. This chain links TRBV10-3 with TRBJ2-2; tentative D call: TRBD1 (5 bases). Germline-derived CDR1 and CDR2 are ENHRY and SYGVKD. The V end lost 8 bases, the J end lost 1 base, and 11 bases lay between the germline ends. This CDR3 spans 14 amino acids. The CDR3 region is CAIERQGNTGELFF. The DNA of the CDR3 is TGTGCCATCGAGAGGCAGGGGAACACCGGGGAGCTGTTTTTT.

This clone has only a few counts. The chain links TRBV4-1 to TRBJ1-2; TRBD1 matches 9 bases. CDR3 length: 14 amino acids. V shed 3 bases, J shed 8 bases, and the junction held 7 bases outside the gene matches. Germline loops: CDR1 MGHRA, CDR2 YSYEKL. The CDR3 DNA reads TGCGCCAGCAGCCACAGAGACAGGGGGAACGGCTACACCTTC. Its protein is CASSHRDRGNGYTF.

The chain has TRBV6-5 and TRBJ2-5; tentative D call: TRBD2 (6 bases). Trimming cost V 6 bases and J 5 bases, with 19 bases left between them. This CDR3 contains 15 residues. The V gene's germline CDR1 is MNHEY and CDR2 SVGAGI. CDR3 in amino acids: CASSRDWLGRETQYF. The CDR3, as DNA: TGTGCCAGCAGCAGGGACTGGCTGGGGAGGGAGACCCAGTACTTC.

The chain links TRBV30 to TRBJ2-7; D not resolved. The CDR3 is made up of 17 amino acids. The germline V and J ends were trimmed by 3 bases and 3 bases, with 24 bases remaining between them. From germline, CDR1 is GTSNPN and CDR2 SVGIG (reference sequence). This CDR3 reads CAWRAPSWSLVSYEQYF. CDR3 in DNA: TGTGCCTGGAGGGCCCCCTCGTGGAGCCTAGTAAGCTACGAGCAGTACTTC.

This chain uses TRBV7-8 with TRBJ2-7, with 9 bases identical to TRBD2. From germline, CDR1 is SGHVS and CDR2 FQNEAQ. With 4 bases clipped from V and 3 bases from J, the junction kept 7 bases outside the gene matches. The CDR3 contains 15 residues. In nucleotides, the CDR3 is TGTGCCAGCAGCTACGGGACTAGCCCCATCTACGAGCAGTACTTC. Residues: CASSYGTSPIYEQYF.

The chain couples TRBV15 to TRBJ2-3; a possible D gene is TRBD2 (6 bases). The germline V and J ends were trimmed by 8 bases and 4 bases, with 19 bases remaining between them. The CDR3 length is 15 residues. CDR1 and CDR2 from the germline V gene are LNHNV and YYDKDF (reference sequence). The CDR3 DNA is TGTGCCACCGCCCGGCGGGGCGGAGGATCAGATACGCAGTATTTT. The encoded protein is CATARRGGGSDTQYF.

V and J are TRBV28 and TRBJ1-6; tentative D call: TRBD1 (5 bases). CDR3 length equals 17 residues. Trimming took 5 bases from V and 0 from J, leaving 14 bases between them. Germline V gene data show CDR1 as MDHEN and CDR2 as SYDVKM. The CDR3 spells CASSPGKGYSYNSPLHF. The CDR3 DNA reads as TGTGCCAGCAGTCCAGGGAAGGGTTACTCCTATAATTCACCCCTCCACTTT.

The chain couples TRBV7-2 to TRBJ2-1, with 8 bases fitting TRBD2. CDR1 is SGHTA and CDR2 is FQGNSA in the germline V gene. This CDR3 contains 14 residues. The V segment lost 4 bases and the J segment 6 bases; nucleotides outside the gene matches: 5. This CDR3 reads CASSSRGGRNEQFF. As DNA, the CDR3 is TGTGCCAGCAGCTCCCGGGGGGGGCGCAATGAGCAGTTCTTC.